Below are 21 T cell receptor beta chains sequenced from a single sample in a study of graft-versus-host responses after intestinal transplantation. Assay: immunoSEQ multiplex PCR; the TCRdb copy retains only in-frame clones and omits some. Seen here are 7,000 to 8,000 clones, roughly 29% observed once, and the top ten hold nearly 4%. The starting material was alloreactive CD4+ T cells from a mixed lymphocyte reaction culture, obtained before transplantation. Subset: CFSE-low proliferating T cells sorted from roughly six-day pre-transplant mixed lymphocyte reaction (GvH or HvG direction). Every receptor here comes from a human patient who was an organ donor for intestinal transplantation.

The CDR3 region is CASSGSGGIYEQYF. DNA for the CDR3: TGTGCCAGCAGTGGTAGCGGGGGTATTTACGAGCAGTACTTC. The gene calls are TRBV6-5 and TRBJ2-7; 9 positions agree with TRBD2. J lost 4 bases, V lost 5 bases, and 6 bases had no gene match. The CDR3 loop spans 14 amino acids. From germline, CDR1 is MNHEY and CDR2 SVGAGI.

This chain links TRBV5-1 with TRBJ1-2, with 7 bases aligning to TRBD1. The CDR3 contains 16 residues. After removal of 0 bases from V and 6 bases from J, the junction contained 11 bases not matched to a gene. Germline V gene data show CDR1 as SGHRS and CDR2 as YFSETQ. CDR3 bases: TGCGCCAGCAGCTTGGGAGGGTACAGGGGAGGCGATGGCTACACCTTC. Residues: CASSLGGYRGGDGYTF.

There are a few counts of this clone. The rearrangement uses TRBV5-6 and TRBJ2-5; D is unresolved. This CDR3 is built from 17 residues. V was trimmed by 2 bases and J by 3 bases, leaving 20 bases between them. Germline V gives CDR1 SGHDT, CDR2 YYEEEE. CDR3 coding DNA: TGTGCCAGCAGCTTTAAGTTGTCGGCCATGACTGAAGAGACCCAGTACTTC. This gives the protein CASSFKLSAMTEETQYF.

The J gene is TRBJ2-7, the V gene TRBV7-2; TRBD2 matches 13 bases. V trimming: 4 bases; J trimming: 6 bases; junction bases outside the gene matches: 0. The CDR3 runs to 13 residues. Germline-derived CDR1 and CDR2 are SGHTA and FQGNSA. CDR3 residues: CASSWTSGSEQYF. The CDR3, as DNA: TGTGCCAGCAGCTGGACTAGCGGGAGCGAGCAGTACTTC.

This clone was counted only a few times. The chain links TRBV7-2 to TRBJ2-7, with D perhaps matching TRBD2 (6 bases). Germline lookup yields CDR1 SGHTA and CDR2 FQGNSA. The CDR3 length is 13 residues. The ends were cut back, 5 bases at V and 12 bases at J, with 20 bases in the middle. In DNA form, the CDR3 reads TGTGCCAGCAGCCAGGAGGGGTTGGGGGGAGCGTACTTC. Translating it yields CASSQEGLGGAYF.

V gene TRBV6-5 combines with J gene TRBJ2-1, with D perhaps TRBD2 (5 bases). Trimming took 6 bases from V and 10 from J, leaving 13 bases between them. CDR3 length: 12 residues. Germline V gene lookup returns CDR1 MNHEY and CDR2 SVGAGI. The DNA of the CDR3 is TGTGCCAGCAGCCCCAGACCGGGAGAGCAGTTCTTC. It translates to CASSPRPGEQFF.

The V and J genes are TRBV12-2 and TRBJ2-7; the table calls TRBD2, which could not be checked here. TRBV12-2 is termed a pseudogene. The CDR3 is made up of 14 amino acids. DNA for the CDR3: TGTGCAAGTCGCTTAGAAGGGGGGGACTACGAGCAGTACTTC. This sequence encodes CASRLEGGDYEQYF.

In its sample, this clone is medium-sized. The chain's CDR3 is CASSLGGPGDQPQHF. The CDR3 nucleotides are TGTGCCAGCAGCTTAGGGGGGCCCGGCGATCAGCCCCAGCATTTT. The chain combines TRBV13 with TRBJ1-5; D might be TRBD1 (5 bases). V was shortened by 0 bases and J by 5 bases, with 11 bases between the two germline ends. CDR1 is PRHDT and CDR2 is FYEKMQ in the germline V gene (reference sequence). The CDR3 spans 15 residues.

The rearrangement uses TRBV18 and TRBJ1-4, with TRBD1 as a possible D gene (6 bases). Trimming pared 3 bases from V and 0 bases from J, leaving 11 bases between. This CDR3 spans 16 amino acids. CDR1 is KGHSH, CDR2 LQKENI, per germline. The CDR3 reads CASSPGAGTTNEKLFF. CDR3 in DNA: TGTGCCAGCTCACCGGGGGCAGGCACAACTAATGAAAAACTGTTTTTT.

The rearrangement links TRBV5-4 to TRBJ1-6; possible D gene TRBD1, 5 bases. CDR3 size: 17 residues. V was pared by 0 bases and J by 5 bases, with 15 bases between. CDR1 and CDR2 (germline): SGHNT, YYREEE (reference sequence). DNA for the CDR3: TGTGCCAGCAGCTTGGGGACATCCTGGGATAATAATTCACCCCTCCACTTT. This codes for CASSLGTSWDNNSPLHF.

CDR3 sequence (DNA): TGTGCCAGCAGCTCGTCCCGGGGGACAGATACGCAGTATTTT. It encodes CASSSSRGTDTQYF. The chain has TRBV5-4 and TRBJ2-3; D may be TRBD2 (6 bases). The CDR3 covers 14 residues. Looked up from germline, CDR1 is SGHNT and CDR2 is YYREEE (reference sequence). V lost 3 bases and J 3 bases, leaving 11 bases between the germline ends.

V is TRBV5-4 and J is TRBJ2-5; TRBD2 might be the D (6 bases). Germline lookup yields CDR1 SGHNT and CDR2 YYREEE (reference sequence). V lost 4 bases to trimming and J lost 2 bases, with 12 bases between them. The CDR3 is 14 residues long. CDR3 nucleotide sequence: TGTGCCAGCAGCCTTGGACTATCACAAGAGACCCAGTACTTC. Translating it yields CASSLGLSQETQYF.

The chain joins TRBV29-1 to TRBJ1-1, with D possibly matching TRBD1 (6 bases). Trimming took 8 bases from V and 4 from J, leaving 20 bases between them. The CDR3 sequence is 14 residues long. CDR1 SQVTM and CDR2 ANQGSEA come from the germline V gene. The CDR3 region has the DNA TGCAGCACTGGGTCCAGGGGTTTCGGCACTGAAGCTTTCTTT. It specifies CSTGSRGFGTEAFF.

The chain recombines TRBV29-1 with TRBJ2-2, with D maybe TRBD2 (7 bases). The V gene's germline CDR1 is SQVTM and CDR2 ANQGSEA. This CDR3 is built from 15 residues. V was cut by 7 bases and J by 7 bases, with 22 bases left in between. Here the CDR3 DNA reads TGCAGCGCCCGAGGGGGGGCCGGATCGGGCGGGGAGCTGTTTTTT. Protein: CSARGGAGSGGELFF.

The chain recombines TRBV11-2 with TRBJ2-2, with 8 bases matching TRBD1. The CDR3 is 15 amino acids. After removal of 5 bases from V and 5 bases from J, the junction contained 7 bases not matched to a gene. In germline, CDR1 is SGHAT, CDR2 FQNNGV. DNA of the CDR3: TGTGCCAGCAGCCTCCGGACAGGGAAGACCGGGGAGCTGTTTTTT. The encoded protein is CASSLRTGKTGELFF.

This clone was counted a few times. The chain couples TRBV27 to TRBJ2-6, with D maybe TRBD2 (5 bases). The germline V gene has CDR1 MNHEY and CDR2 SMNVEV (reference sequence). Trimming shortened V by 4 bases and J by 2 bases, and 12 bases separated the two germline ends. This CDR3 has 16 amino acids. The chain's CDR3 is CASSSRARPGANVLTF. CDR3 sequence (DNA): TGTGCCAGCAGTTCGAGGGCCAGGCCTGGGGCCAACGTCCTGACTTTC.

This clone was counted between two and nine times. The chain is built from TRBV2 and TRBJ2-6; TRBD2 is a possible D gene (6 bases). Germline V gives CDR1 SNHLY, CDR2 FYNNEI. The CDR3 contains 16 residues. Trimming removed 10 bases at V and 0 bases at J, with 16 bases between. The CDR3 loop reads CATRRGPSSGANVLTF. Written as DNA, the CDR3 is TGTGCCACACGGCGGGGCCCGAGCTCTGGGGCCAACGTCCTGACTTTC.

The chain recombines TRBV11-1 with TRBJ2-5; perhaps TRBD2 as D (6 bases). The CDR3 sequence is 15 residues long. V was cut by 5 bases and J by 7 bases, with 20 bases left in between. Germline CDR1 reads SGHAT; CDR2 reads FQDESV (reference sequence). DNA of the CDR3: TGTGCCAGCAGCCTCAGCCCCGGGGAGGCGGGGACCCAGTACTTC. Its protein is CASSLSPGEAGTQYF.

CDR3 protein: CASSFAGRGSYEQYF. The CDR3 nucleotides are TGTGCCAGCAGCTTTGCGGGCAGGGGGTCTTACGAGCAGTACTTC. The gene calls are TRBV7-9 and TRBJ2-7; 7 nucleotides match TRBD1. Losses at the gene ends were 3 bases for V and 4 bases for J; bases not matched to a gene: 9. The germline V gene has CDR1 SEHNR and CDR2 FQNEAQ (reference sequence). The CDR3 length is 15 residues. Supplemented by reference TRBV7-9 and TRBJ2-7, the full variable domain reads DTGVSQNPRHKITKRGQNVTFRCDPISEHNRLYWYRQTLGQGPEFLTYFQNEAQLEKSRLLSDRFSAERPKGSFSTLEIQRTEQGDSAMYLCASSFAGRGSYEQYFGPGTRLTVT.

The CDR3 sequence: CASSPPQGGIQYF. In DNA form, the CDR3 reads TGTGCCAGCAGCCCACCCCAGGGGGGCATTCAGTACTTC. The V and J genes are TRBV7-8 and TRBJ2-4, with D possibly being TRBD1 (7 bases). Germline values: CDR1 SGHVS, CDR2 FQNEAQ. CDR3 length: 13 amino acids. Trimming removed 5 bases from V and 9 bases from J, with 14 bases in between.

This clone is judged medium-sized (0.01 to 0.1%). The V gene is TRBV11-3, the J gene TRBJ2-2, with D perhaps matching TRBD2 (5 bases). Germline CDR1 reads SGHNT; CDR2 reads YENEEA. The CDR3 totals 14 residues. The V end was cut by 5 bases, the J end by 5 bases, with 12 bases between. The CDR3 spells CASSPPGWTGELFF. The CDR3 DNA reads TGTGCCAGCAGCCCCCCGGGGTGGACCGGGGAGCTGTTTTTT.